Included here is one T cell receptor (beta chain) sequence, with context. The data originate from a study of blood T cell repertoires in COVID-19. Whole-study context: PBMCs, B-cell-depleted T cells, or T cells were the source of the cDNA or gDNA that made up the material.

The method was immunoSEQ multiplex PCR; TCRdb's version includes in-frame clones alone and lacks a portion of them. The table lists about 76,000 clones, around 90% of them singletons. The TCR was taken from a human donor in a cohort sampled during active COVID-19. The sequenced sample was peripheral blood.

CDR3 bases: TGCAGCGTTGACTCCGGAAACACCATATATTTT. It encodes CSVDSGNTIYF. V gene TRBV29-1 combines with J gene TRBJ1-3; D remains ambiguous. Germline CDR1 SQVTM, CDR2 ANQGSEA. This CDR3 is 11 amino acids long. V gave up 3 bases and J gave up 4 bases, with 4 bases separating them.